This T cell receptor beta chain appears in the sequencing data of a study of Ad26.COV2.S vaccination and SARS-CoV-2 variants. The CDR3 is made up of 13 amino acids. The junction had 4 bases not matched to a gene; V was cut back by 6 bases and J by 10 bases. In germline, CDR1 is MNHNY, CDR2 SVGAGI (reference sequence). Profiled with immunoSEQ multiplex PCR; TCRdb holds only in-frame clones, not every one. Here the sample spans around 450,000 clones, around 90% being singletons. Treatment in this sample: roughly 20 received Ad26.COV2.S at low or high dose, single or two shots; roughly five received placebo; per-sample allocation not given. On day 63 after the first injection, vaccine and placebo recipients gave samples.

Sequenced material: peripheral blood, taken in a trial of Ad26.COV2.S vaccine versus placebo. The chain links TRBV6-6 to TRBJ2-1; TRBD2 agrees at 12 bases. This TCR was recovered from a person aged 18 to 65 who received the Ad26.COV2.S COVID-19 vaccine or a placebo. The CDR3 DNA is TGTGCCAGCAGACTAGCGGGAGGTCAGGAGCAGTTCTTC. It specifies CASRLAGGQEQFF.